This is a list of T cell receptor beta chains from one sample in a study of blood T cells in healthy people across ages. Each CDR3 protein is one row after TCRdb ran MiXCR on the 5' RACE reads. The sample has over 500,000 distinct CDR3 sequences, around 27% seen once. In addition, the sample was reused for a study of T cells of mothers and their children.

Sequencing was carried out using blood. These receptors were collected from a boy under 10 years old in good health. The CDR3 runs from the conserved cysteine through the conserved F or W. The D gene is left open where the match is weak. For some rows the clone size is stated as once, few or many, or as a class when expanded; others skip it.

j_gene,d_gene,v_gene,abundance,CDR3nt,CDR3aa
TRBJ2-7,.,TRBV2,.,TGTGCCAGCAGTGGCCCCGGGTCCACCTACGAGCAGTACTTC,CASSGPGSTYEQYF
TRBJ2-1,.,TRBV12-3/TRBV12-4,.,TGTGCCAGCAAATTCTCCCATGAGCAGTTCTTC,CASKFSHEQFF
TRBJ2-2,TRBD2,TRBV15,.,TGTGCCACCAGCTCTCCCCCTGCGGGAGGTACGAACACCGGGGAGCTGTTTTTT,CATSSPPAGGTNTGELFF
TRBJ1-4,TRBD1,TRBV12-3/TRBV12-4,few,TGTGCCAGCAGTCGCGGGACAGGGAATGAAAAACTGTTTTTT,CASSRGTGNEKLFF
TRBJ2-7,.,TRBV27,few,TGTGCCAGCAGTTGGTACGAGCAGTACTTC,CASSWYEQYF
TRBJ2-5,.,TRBV5-1,.,TGCGCCACCTCGGGCCTTCCGCTTTCCGGTGAGACCCAGTACTTC,CATSGLPLSGETQYF
TRBJ2-1,TRBD2,TRBV3-1,few,TGTGCCAGCAGCCAAGCAAACCCCGGGACTAGCGGCTCCCAGTTCTTC,CASSQANPGTSGSQFF
TRBJ1-4,.,TRBV9,.,TGTGCCAGCAGCGTAGATGGATATAGGGAAAAACTGTTTTTT,CASSVDGYREKLFF
TRBJ2-5,TRBD2,TRBV7-7,few,TGTGCCAGCAGTAAATCTAGCGGAGTAGCCCCCCAAGAGACCCAGTACTTC,CASSKSSGVAPQETQYF
TRBJ2-7,.,TRBV5-4,.,TGTGCCAGCAGCAAGGGACGCGAGCAGTACTTC,CASSKGREQYF
TRBJ1-2,.,TRBV6-5,few,TGTGCCAGCAGTTACTCGAGCCCTTCGGGGCCGCGGGGCTACACCTTC,CASSYSSPSGPRGYTF
TRBJ2-7,.,TRBV12-5,.,TGTGCTAGTGGTTTGGACTCTATAGGGTCCTACGAGCAGTACTTC,CASGLDSIGSYEQYF
TRBJ1-2,.,TRBV5-1,.,TGCGCCAGCGGCTCTTATAAGGAGGGCTATGGCTACACCTTC,CASGSYKEGYGYTF
TRBJ2-3,TRBD2,TRBV6-5,few,TGTGCCAGCAGTTTTGGGACTAGCGGCGGGGGCACAGATACGCAGTATTTT,CASSFGTSGGGTDTQYF
TRBJ1-2,.,TRBV15,.,TGTGCCACCAGCAGAGTAGGGAAGGTTAACTATGGCTACACCTTC,CATSRVGKVNYGYTF
TRBJ2-7,TRBD1,TRBV29-1,.,TGCAGCGTTTCTTCCGGGACAGGGATCTACGAGCAGTACTTC,CSVSSGTGIYEQYF